This T cell receptor beta chain was documented in a study of T cells in Graves' hyperthyroidism and ophthalmopathy. As for the study in general: Once the initial diagnosis was made, peripheral blood was obtained before any treatment.

On the basis of clinical symptoms, serum thyroxine and TRAb, thyroid ultrasound and orbital computed tomography, diagnoses were made. The TCR beta CDR3 regions underwent amplification using RNA transcripts as the source. The HTBI primer set drove a first-round RT-PCR of the TCR CDR3. Using its own MiXCR run on the multiplex PCR reads, TCRdb lists one record per CDR3 protein. The sample records hundreds of thousands of distinct CDR3 sequences, 15% to 20% being singletons. This sequence originates from a man aged 35 to 55 with Graves' ophthalmopathy. Sequenced: blood.

The CDR3 loop is CASSAALSGGGDEQFF. The CDR3 DNA is TGTGCCAGCTCAGCCGCCCTTTCGGGAGGAGGGGATGAGCAGTTCTTC. V usage is TRBV18 and J usage is TRBJ2-1, with 7 bases that match TRBD2. Trimming took 5 bases from V and 8 from J; bases not matched to a gene: 15. In germline, CDR1 is KGHSH, CDR2 LQKENI. The CDR3 extends over 16 amino acids.